The entry below gives a single T cell receptor beta chain sequence along with its context. These data are taken from a study of blood T cell repertoires in COVID-19. Germline CDR1 reads MNHNS; CDR2 reads SASEGT. CDR3 length: 14 amino acids. With 2 bases removed from V and 2 bases from J, the gap between germline ends came to 10 bases. The assay was immunoSEQ multiplex PCR, and TCRdb's table has in-frame clones only and misses some. The table lists 15,000 to 20,000 clones, about nine tenths of them singletons. The gene calls are TRBV6-1 and TRBJ2-7, with D hard to call. The source of this sequence is a man aged 45-60 years with active COVID-19. Material for sequencing was peripheral blood. The CDR3 DNA follows: TGTGCCAGCAGTGAATTCCAGGCAGCCTACGAGCAGTACTTC. Its protein product is CASSEFQAAYEQYF.